The next 32 T cell receptor beta chains were all read from a single sample in a study of Ad26.COV2.S vaccination and SARS-CoV-2 variants. Sequencing was performed with immunoSEQ multiplex PCR; in TCRdb, only in-frame clones are kept and a portion is missing. The sample lists roughly 500,000 clones, around nine tenths occurring once. Regarding treatment: approximately 18 received Ad26.COV2.S at low or high dose, single or two shots; 5 received placebo; per-sample allocation not given. At day 63 after the first vaccine or placebo injection, samples were drawn. The sample was peripheral blood, taken in a trial of Ad26.COV2.S vaccine versus placebo. These receptors were collected from a person between 18 and 59 years old who received the Ad26.COV2.S COVID-19 vaccine or a placebo.

As for this clone: In the same sample, other DNA sequences code for this CDR3. The chain couples TRBV7-3 to TRBJ2-6; D gene ambiguous. V lost 5 bases to trimming and J lost 0 bases, with 5 bases between them. The CDR3 covers 14 residues. The germline CDR1 and CDR2 sequences are SGHTA and FQGTGA. The CDR3 loop reads CASSLSSGANVLTF. As DNA, the CDR3 is TGTGCCAGCAGCCTAAGCTCTGGGGCCAACGTCCTGACTTTC.

The V and J genes are TRBV15 and TRBJ2-7; D is ambiguous. Trimming stripped 2 bases from V and 7 bases from J, with 18 bases between. This CDR3 spans 15 amino acids. In germline, CDR1 is LNHNV, CDR2 YYDKDF (reference sequence). The CDR3 protein is CATSRNQLGSREQYF. The CDR3 nucleotides are TGTGCCACCAGCAGAAATCAACTGGGGTCCCGGGAGCAGTACTTC.

The chain joins TRBV5-1 to TRBJ1-3, with 9 bases aligning to TRBD1. This CDR3 region has 16 residues. Losses at the gene ends were 7 bases for V and 1 base for J; bases not matched to a gene: 9. The germline V gene has CDR1 SGHRS and CDR2 YFSETQ. CDR3 in DNA: TGCGCCAGCGGCCTGGGACAGGGAAGGTCTGGAAACACCATATATTTT. Translation gives CASGLGQGRSGNTIYF. The variable domain in full, completed from reference TRBV5-1 and TRBJ1-3, reads KAGVTQTPRYLIKTRGQQVTLSCSPISGHRSVSWYQQTPGQGLQFLFEYFSETQRNKGNFPGRFSGRQFSNSRSEMNVSTLELGDSALYLCASGLGQGRSGNTIYFGEGSWLTVV.

The gene calls are TRBV30 and TRBJ2-3, with 9 nucleotides matching TRBD2. The V and J ends lost 0 bases and 6 bases, in that order; junction bases with no gene match: 10. Germline-derived CDR1 and CDR2 are GTSNPN and SVGIG (reference sequence). This CDR3 spans 16 amino acids. Here the CDR3 DNA reads TGTGCCTGGAGTGTTCGGGCTAGCGGGGATAGGGATACGCAGTATTTT. Its translation: CAWSVRASGDRDTQYF.

The rearrangement uses TRBV4-3 and TRBJ2-1; 12 nucleotides agree with TRBD2. Germline V gene lookup returns CDR1 LGHNA and CDR2 YSLEER. Losses at the gene ends were 2 bases for V and 4 bases for J; bases not matched to a gene: 9. The CDR3 loop spans 18 amino acids. CDR3 nucleotide sequence: TGCGCCAGCAGCCAACGTCTAGCGGGAGGGCCTCTATACAATGAGCAGTTCTTC. As protein: CASSQRLAGGPLYNEQFF.

V is TRBV5-4 and J is TRBJ2-3; 7 bases are a match to TRBD2. Germline values: CDR1 SGHNT, CDR2 YYREEE (reference sequence). CDR3 length: 16 amino acids. With 1 base clipped from V and 5 bases from J, the junction kept 10 bases outside the gene matches. The CDR3 is CASSLPGTTRGDTQYF. As DNA, the CDR3 is TGTGCCAGCAGCTTGCCCGGGACTACGCGAGGAGATACGCAGTATTTT.

The genes are TRBV18 and TRBJ1-4; D ambiguous. The CDR3 extends over 13 amino acids. Germline CDR1 reads KGHSH; CDR2 reads LQKENI. V was shortened by 2 bases and J by 5 bases, with 6 bases between the two germline ends. The CDR3 DNA follows: TGTGCCAGCTCACCAATAAGAAATGAAAAACTGTTTTTT. It translates to CASSPIRNEKLFF.

This sequence joins TRBV12-3 or TRBV12-4 and TRBJ2-3; D is undetermined. The CDR3 contains 12 residues. V lost 7 bases and J lost 6, with 11 bases in between. CDR3 sequence: CASTPQLDTQYF. The CDR3 DNA is TGTGCCAGCACTCCCCAGCTGGATACGCAGTATTTT.

This clone was seen more than once but under ten times. CDR3 bases: TGTGCCACCAGTGATGCCGGGACAGGGAATGGCTACACCTTC. Translating gives CATSDAGTGNGYTF. This chain uses TRBV24-1 with TRBJ1-2; 9 bases fit TRBD1. Unmatched junction bases numbered 4, after V lost 3 bases and J lost 6 bases. The CDR3 has 14 residues. The V gene's germline CDR1 is KGHDR and CDR2 SFDVKD.

This chain connects TRBV18 to TRBJ2-1; possibly TRBD2 for D (6 bases). With 3 bases removed from V and 6 bases from J, the gap between germline ends came to 12 bases. The length of the CDR3 is 14 residues. In germline, CDR1 is KGHSH, CDR2 LQKENI. In nucleotides, the CDR3 is TGTGCCAGCTCACCCGGGACTCCTTCCAATGAGCAGTTCTTC. It yields the protein CASSPGTPSNEQFF. Filled out from reference TRBV18 and TRBJ2-1, the complete variable domain reads NAGVMQNPRHLVRRRGQEARLRCSPMKGHSHVYWYRQLPEEGLKFMVYLQKENIIDESGMPKERFSAEFPKEGPSILRIQQVVRGDSAAYFCASSPGTPSNEQFFGPGTRLTVL.

The CDR3 loop is CASSLGFSYEQYF. The CDR3 DNA reads TGTGCCAGCAGCTTAGGCTTCTCCTACGAGCAGTACTTC. The V call is TRBV7-8, the J call TRBJ2-7; D is uncertain. The V gene's germline CDR1 is SGHVS and CDR2 FQNEAQ. V dropped 1 base and J dropped 0 bases, with 4 bases sitting between them. The CDR3 runs 13 residues.

V is TRBV7-8 and J is TRBJ1-5; D possibly corresponds to TRBD1 (5 bases). The CDR3 sequence is 13 residues long. Trimming removed 2 bases from V and 5 bases from J, with 7 bases in between. CDR1 and CDR2 from the germline V gene are SGHVS and FQNEAQ. The CDR3 here is CASSLLGDQPQHF. The CDR3 coding sequence is TGTGCCAGCAGCTTATTGGGGGATCAGCCCCAGCATTTT.

This sequence joins TRBV6-5 and TRBJ2-1, with D unresolved. Between the trimmed V and J ends, which lost 6 bases and 10 bases, there was a span of 19 bases. In germline, CDR1 is MNHEY, CDR2 SVGAGI. CDR3 length: 14 residues. The CDR3 loop is CASSLLGPKREQFF. The CDR3 DNA reads as TGTGCCAGCAGCCTCCTAGGGCCAAAGCGAGAGCAGTTCTTC.

V and J are TRBV5-6 and TRBJ1-4; 10 nucleotides agree with TRBD1. The CDR3 consists of 15 residues. Per germline, CDR1 SGHDT and CDR2 YYEEEE. After removal of 4 bases from V and 5 bases from J, the junction contained 5 bases not matched to a gene. CDR3 region: CASSGGQGPNEKLFF. CDR3 in DNA: TGTGCCAGCAGCGGGGGACAGGGGCCCAATGAAAAACTGTTTTTT.

The chain links TRBV5-1 to TRBJ1-1; 7 nucleotides align to TRBD1. Looked up from germline, CDR1 is SGHRS and CDR2 is YFSETQ. The J segment lost 5 bases and the V segment lost 4 bases, leaving 5 bases of the junction unmatched. The CDR3 has 13 residues. The CDR3 region has the DNA TGCGCCAGCAGCGGACAGGTTGGGACTGAAGCTTTCTTT. As protein: CASSGQVGTEAFF.

The chain carries TRBV6-5 and TRBJ1-5; D ambiguous. CDR3 length: 15 residues. Germline V CDR1 and CDR2: MNHEY, SVGAGI. Trimming removed 2 bases from V and 8 bases from J, with 16 bases in between. The CDR3, as DNA: TGTGCCAGCAGTTACCCAGGACGGGCCCTAAAGCCCCAGCATTTT. It codes for CASSYPGRALKPQHF.

The chain uses TRBV7-2 and TRBJ2-1; possibly TRBD2 for D (5 bases). V was shortened by 0 bases and J by 5 bases, with 17 bases between the two germline ends. This CDR3 comprises 17 residues. CDR1 and CDR2 (germline): SGHTA, FQGNSA. The CDR3 DNA follows: TGTGCCAGCAGCTTAGCCAGGCGAGCGGCTACACACAATGAGCAGTTCTTC. It is translated as CASSLARRAATHNEQFF.

The chain combines TRBV19 with TRBJ2-7; 8 nucleotides line up with TRBD1. Per the germline V gene, CDR1 is LNHDA and CDR2 is SQIVND (reference sequence). After removal of 6 bases from V and 3 bases from J, the junction contained 7 bases not matched to a gene. This CDR3 contains 14 residues. The CDR3 here is CASSTGTGYYEQYF. The CDR3 DNA sequence: TGTGCCAGTAGCACCGGGACAGGCTACTACGAGCAGTACTTC.

This sequence joins TRBV7-2 and TRBJ2-3; 10 positions match TRBD2. CDR1 SGHTA and CDR2 FQGNSA come from the germline V gene. This CDR3 spans 16 amino acids. The V segment lost 5 bases and the J segment 9 bases; nucleotides outside the gene matches: 14. CDR3 region: CASSPLRSGGSRTQYF. DNA of the CDR3: TGTGCCAGCAGCCCCCTCCGTAGCGGGGGGTCTCGGACGCAGTATTTT.

V gene TRBV30 combines with J gene TRBJ1-3; D perhaps matches TRBD1 (5 bases). Trimming took off 0 bases at V and 4 bases at J, with 13 bases between the two ends. The CDR3 extends over 15 amino acids. Germline values: CDR1 GTSNPN, CDR2 SVGIG (reference sequence). CDR3 loop: CAWSVGTDPGNTIYF. DNA for the CDR3: TGTGCCTGGAGTGTAGGGACCGATCCAGGAAACACCATATATTTT.

V usage is TRBV4-3 and J usage is TRBJ2-3; maybe TRBD2 (5 bases). This CDR3 contains 13 residues. The germline gives CDR1 LGHNA, CDR2 YSLEER. V lost 3 bases to trimming and J lost 1 base, with 5 bases between them. CDR3 nucleotide sequence: TGCGCCAGCAGCCAGCGGGGCACAGATACGCAGTATTTT. Translated: CASSQRGTDTQYF.

CDR3 in amino acids: CASSIDLAGYETQYF. CDR3 bases: TGTGCCAGTAGTATAGATCTAGCGGGATACGAGACCCAGTACTTC. The rearrangement joins TRBV19 to TRBJ2-5; TRBD2 matches at 9 bases. The CDR3 is 15 amino acids. Unmatched junction bases numbered 4, after V lost 0 bases and J lost 5 bases. The germline V gene has CDR1 LNHDA and CDR2 SQIVND (reference sequence).

About this clone: This CDR3 is also generated by other DNA sequences in the sample. V is TRBV6-2 or TRBV6-3 and J is TRBJ1-2, with unresolved D. This CDR3 has 12 residues. Trimming cost V 2 bases and J 8 bases, with 9 bases left between them. Germline V gene data show CDR1 as MNHEY and CDR2 as SVGEGT. Written as DNA, the CDR3 is TGTGCCAGCAGTTACGAGGGCCGCGGCTACACCTTC. This sequence encodes CASSYEGRGYTF.

This clone was found many times. The chain couples TRBV10-3 to TRBJ2-5; 15 nucleotides agree with TRBD2. Trimming took 5 bases from V and 5 from J; bases not matched to a gene: 6. Per the germline V gene, CDR1 is ENHRY and CDR2 is SYGVKD. This CDR3 is 16 amino acids long. The CDR3 bases are TGTGCCATCAGTTCCGGGACTAGCGGGAGGTATGAGACCCAGTACTTC. Its protein is CAISSGTSGRYETQYF.

V and J are TRBV28 and TRBJ2-1; D possibly matches TRBD1 or TRBD2 (5 bases each). The CDR3 runs 14 residues. The V end was cut by 7 bases, the J end by 13 bases, with 23 bases between. Germline V gene lookup returns CDR1 MDHEN and CDR2 SYDVKM. CDR3 sequence reads: CASTTGARFWSQFF. CDR3 DNA: TGTGCCAGCACCACCGGGGCGCGGTTCTGGTCTCAGTTCTTC.

The genes are TRBV23-1 and TRBJ1-2; D unresolved. TRBV23-1 is an open reading frame, and its role is uncertain. V was cut by 4 bases and J by 4 bases, with 10 bases left in between. There are 13 residues in the CDR3. DNA of the CDR3: TGCGCCAGCAGTCCACCGACGACCTATGGCTACACCTTC. Translation: CASSPPTTYGYTF.

This clone has a handful of counts. The gene calls are TRBV6-1 and TRBJ1-5, with 8 positions matching TRBD1. From germline, CDR1 is MNHNS and CDR2 SASEGT. The J segment lost 2 bases and the V segment lost 4 bases, leaving 13 bases of the junction unmatched. The CDR3 length is 18 residues. CDR3 sequence reads: CASSGSPGGAGGNQPQHF. CDR3 DNA sequence: TGTGCCAGCAGTGGGAGCCCAGGGGGCGCGGGGGGCAATCAGCCCCAGCATTTT.

The chain carries TRBV6-2 or TRBV6-3 and TRBJ2-7, with 7 bases identical to TRBD1. Germline CDR1 and CDR2: MNHEY and SVGEGT. The V and J ends lost 5 bases and 0 bases, in that order; junction bases with no gene match: 4. The CDR3 contains 14 residues. The CDR3 DNA follows: TGTGCCAGCAGTAAAACAGGGGTCTCCTACGAGCAGTACTTC. Translating gives CASSKTGVSYEQYF.

The rearrangement joins TRBV19 to TRBJ1-2; D is unresolved. The CDR3 extends over 13 amino acids. The V and J ends lost 5 bases and 8 bases respectively, with 15 bases between them. Germline V gene data show CDR1 as LNHDA and CDR2 as SQIVND (reference sequence). The CDR3 DNA follows: TGTGCCAGTAGTCTCCAGGAAATCTCCGGCTACACCTTC. Translating it yields CASSLQEISGYTF. The variable domain in full, completed from reference TRBV19 and TRBJ1-2, reads DGGITQSPKYLFRKEGQNVTLSCEQNLNHDAMYWYRQDPGQGLRLIYYSQIVNDFQKGDIAEGYSVSREKKESFPLTVTSAQKNPTAFYLCASSLQEISGYTFGSGTRLTVV.

The rearrangement joins TRBV5-1 to TRBJ2-7, with 9 bases aligning to TRBD1. V dropped 4 bases and J dropped 4; count of bases not matched to a gene: 9. Germline V gene sequence: CDR1 SGHRS, CDR2 YFSETQ. The CDR3 extends over 15 amino acids. The CDR3 spells CASSVETGGGYEQYF. Here the CDR3 DNA reads TGCGCCAGCAGCGTAGAGACAGGGGGAGGGTACGAGCAGTACTTC. Complete variable domain (other parts from reference TRBV5-1 and TRBJ2-7): KAGVTQTPRYLIKTRGQQVTLSCSPISGHRSVSWYQQTPGQGLQFLFEYFSETQRNKGNFPGRFSGRQFSNSRSEMNVSTLELGDSALYLCASSVETGGGYEQYFGPGTRLTVT.

This chain links TRBV28 with TRBJ1-2; D not resolved. This CDR3 region has 13 residues. CDR1 is MDHEN, CDR2 SYDVKM, per germline. Trimming took off 7 bases at V and 7 bases at J, with 16 bases between the two ends. CDR3 bases: TGTGCCAGCAAGGAGGTCACGCTCCGTGGCTACACCTTC. Protein: CASKEVTLRGYTF.

A word on this clone: An end of the junction differs from the germline gene, which may be a read error. In DNA form, the CDR3 reads TGTGTCAGTAGTATGGTTGTTGAAGCTTTCTTT. This encodes CVSSMVVEAFF. The chain has TRBV19 and TRBJ1-1; D is undetermined. Germline lookup yields CDR1 LNHDA and CDR2 SQIVND (reference sequence). The CDR3 is 11 amino acids. Full variable domain (rest looked up from reference TRBV19 and TRBJ1-1): DGGITQSPKYLFRKEGQNVTLSCEQNLNHDAMYWYRQDPGQGLRLIYYSQIVNDFQKGDIAEGYSVSREKKESFPLTVTSAQKNPTAFYLCVSSMVVEAFFGQGTRLTVV.